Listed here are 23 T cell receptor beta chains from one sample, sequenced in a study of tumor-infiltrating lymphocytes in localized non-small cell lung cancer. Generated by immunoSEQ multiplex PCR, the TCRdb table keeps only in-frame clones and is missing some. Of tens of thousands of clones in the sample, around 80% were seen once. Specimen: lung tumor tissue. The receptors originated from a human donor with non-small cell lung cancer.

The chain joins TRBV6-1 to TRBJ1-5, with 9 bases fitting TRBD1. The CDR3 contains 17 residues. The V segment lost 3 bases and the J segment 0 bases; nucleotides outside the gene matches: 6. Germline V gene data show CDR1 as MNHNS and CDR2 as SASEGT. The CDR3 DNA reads TGTGCCAGCAGTGACCTTGGGACAGGGTATAGCAATCAGCCCCAGCATTTT. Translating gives CASSDLGTGYSNQPQHF.

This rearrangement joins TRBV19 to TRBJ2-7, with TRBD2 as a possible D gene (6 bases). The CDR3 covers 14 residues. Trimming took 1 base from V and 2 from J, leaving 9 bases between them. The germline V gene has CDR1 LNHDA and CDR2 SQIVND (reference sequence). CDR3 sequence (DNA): TGTGCCAGTAGTATAGCCGGGAGAACCTACGAGCAGTACTTC. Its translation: CASSIAGRTYEQYF. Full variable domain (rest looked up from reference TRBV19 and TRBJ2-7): DGGITQSPKYLFRKEGQNVTLSCEQNLNHDAMYWYRQDPGQGLRLIYYSQIVNDFQKGDIAEGYSVSREKKESFPLTVTSAQKNPTAFYLCASSIAGRTYEQYFGPGTRLTVT.

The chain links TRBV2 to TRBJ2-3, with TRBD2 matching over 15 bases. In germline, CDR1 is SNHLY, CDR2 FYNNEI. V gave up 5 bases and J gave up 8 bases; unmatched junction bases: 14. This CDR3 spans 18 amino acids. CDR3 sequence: CASSLEVPGLAGGGTQYF. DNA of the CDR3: TGTGCCAGCAGTCTGGAGGTACCGGGACTAGCGGGAGGAGGTACGCAGTATTTT.

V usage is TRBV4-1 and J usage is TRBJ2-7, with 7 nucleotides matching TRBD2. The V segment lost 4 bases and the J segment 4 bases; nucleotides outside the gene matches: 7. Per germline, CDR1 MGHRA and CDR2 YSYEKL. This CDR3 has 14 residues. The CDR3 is CASSPRDYLYEQYF. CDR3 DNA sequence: TGCGCCAGCAGCCCCCGGGACTACTTATACGAGCAGTACTTC.

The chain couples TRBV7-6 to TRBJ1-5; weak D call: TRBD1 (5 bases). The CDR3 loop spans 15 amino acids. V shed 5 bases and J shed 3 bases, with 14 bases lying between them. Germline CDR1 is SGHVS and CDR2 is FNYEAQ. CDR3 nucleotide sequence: TGTGCCAGCAGCCCCCTGGAGGGGTACAATCAGCCCCAGCATTTT. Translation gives CASSPLEGYNQPQHF.

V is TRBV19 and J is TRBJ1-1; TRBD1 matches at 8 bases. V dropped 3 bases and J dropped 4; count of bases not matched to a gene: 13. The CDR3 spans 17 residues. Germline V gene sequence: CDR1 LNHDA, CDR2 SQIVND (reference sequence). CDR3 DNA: TGTGCCAGTAGTATCCTGGCCGGGACAGGTGCTGGCACTGAAGCTTTCTTT. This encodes CASSILAGTGAGTEAFF.

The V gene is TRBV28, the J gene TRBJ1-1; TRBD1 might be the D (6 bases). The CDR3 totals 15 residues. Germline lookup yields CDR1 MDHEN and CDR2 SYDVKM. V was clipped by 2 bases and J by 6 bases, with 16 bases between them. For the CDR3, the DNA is TGTGCCAGCAGTTTAAGGGGGGGCCCGACGGCTGAAGCTTTCTTT. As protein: CASSLRGGPTAEAFF. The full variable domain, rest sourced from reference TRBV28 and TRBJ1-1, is DVKVTQSSRYLVKRTGEKVFLECVQDMDHENMFWYRQDPGLGLRLIYFSYDVKMKEKGDIPEGYSVSREKKERFSLILESASTNQTSMYLCASSLRGGPTAEAFFGQGTRLTVV.

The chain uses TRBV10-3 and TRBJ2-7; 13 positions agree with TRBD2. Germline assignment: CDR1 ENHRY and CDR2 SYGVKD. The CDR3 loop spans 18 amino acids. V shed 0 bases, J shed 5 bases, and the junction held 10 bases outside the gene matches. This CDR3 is CAISESRLAGGPLDEQYF. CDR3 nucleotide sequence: TGTGCCATCAGTGAGTCGCGACTAGCGGGAGGCCCCCTGGACGAGCAGTACTTC.

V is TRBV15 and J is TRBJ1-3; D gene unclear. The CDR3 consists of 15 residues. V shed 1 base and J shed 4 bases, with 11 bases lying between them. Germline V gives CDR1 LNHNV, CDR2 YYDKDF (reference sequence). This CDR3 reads CATSRGGVDGNTIYF. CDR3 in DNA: TGTGCCACCAGCAGAGGAGGCGTCGACGGAAACACCATATATTTT. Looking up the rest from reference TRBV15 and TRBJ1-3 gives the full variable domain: DAMVIQNPRYQVTQFGKPVTLSCSQTLNHNVMYWYQQKSSQAPKLLFHYYDKDFNNEADTPDNFQSRRPNTSFCFLDIRSPGLGDTAMYLCATSRGGVDGNTIYFGEGSWLTVV.

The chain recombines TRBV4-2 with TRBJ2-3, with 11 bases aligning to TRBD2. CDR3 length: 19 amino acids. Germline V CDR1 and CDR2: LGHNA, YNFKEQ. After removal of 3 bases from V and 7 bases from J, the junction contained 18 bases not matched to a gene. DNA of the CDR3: TGTGCCAGCAGCCAGACTACGGCTAGCGGGAGGACCTCGGTGTATACGCAGTATTTT. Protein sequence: CASSQTTASGRTSVYTQYF.

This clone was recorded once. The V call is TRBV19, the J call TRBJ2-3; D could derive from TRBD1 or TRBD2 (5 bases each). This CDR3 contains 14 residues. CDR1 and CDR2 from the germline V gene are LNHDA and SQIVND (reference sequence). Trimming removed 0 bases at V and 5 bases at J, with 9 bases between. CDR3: CASSIDGAGDTQYF. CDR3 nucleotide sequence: TGTGCCAGTAGTATAGACGGGGCGGGAGATACGCAGTATTTT.

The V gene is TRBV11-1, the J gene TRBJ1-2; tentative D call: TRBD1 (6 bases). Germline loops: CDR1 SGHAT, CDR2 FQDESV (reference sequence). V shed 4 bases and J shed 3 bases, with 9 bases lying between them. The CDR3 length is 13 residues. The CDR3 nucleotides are TGTGCCAGCAGCTCCAGGGGATACTATGGCTACACCTTC. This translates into CASSSRGYYGYTF.

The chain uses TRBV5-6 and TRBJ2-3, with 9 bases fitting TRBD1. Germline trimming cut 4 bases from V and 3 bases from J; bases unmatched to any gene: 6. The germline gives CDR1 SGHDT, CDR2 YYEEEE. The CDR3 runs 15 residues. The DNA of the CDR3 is TGTGCCAGCAGCCCGGAGACAGGGGGTACAGATACGCAGTATTTT. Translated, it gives CASSPETGGTDTQYF.

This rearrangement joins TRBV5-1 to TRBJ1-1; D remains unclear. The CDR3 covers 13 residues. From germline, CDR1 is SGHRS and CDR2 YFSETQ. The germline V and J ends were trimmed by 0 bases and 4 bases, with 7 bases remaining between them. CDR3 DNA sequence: TGCGCCAGCAGCTTGGGGGCAGGCACTGAAGCTTTCTTT. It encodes CASSLGAGTEAFF.

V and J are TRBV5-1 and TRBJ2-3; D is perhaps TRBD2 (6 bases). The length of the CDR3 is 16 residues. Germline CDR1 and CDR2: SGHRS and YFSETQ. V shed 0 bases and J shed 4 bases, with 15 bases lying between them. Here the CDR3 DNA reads TGCGCCAGCAGCTTGGCGGGCCCGGGGGAAGCAGATACGCAGTATTTT. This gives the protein CASSLAGPGEADTQYF.

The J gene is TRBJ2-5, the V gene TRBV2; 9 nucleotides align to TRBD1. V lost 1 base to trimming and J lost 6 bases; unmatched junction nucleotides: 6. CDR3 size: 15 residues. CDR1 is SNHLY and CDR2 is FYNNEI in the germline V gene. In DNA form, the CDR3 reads TGTGCCAGCAGTGAAGTGACAGGGGGGGAGCAGACCCAGTACTTC. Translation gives CASSEVTGGEQTQYF.

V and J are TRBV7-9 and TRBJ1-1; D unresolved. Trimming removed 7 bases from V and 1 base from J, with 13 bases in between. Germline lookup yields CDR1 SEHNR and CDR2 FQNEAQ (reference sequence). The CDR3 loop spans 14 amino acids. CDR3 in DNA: TGTGCCAGCACCTCGTGGGTGGGGAACACTGAAGCTTTCTTT. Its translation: CASTSWVGNTEAFF.

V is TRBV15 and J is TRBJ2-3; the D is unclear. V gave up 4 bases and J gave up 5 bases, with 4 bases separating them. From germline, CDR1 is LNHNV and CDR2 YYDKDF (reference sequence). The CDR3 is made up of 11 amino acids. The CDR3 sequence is CATSTLDTQYF. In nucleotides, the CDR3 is TGTGCCACCAGCACCCTAGATACGCAGTATTTT. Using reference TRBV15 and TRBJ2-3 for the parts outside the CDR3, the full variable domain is DAMVIQNPRYQVTQFGKPVTLSCSQTLNHNVMYWYQQKSSQAPKLLFHYYDKDFNNEADTPDNFQSRRPNTSFCFLDIRSPGLGDTAMYLCATSTLDTQYFGPGTRLTVL.

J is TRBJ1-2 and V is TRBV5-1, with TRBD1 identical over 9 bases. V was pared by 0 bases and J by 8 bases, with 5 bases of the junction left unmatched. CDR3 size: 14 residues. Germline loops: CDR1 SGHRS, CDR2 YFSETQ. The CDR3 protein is CASSLVGTGTGYTF. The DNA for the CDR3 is TGCGCCAGCAGCTTGGTCGGGACAGGGACAGGCTACACCTTC.

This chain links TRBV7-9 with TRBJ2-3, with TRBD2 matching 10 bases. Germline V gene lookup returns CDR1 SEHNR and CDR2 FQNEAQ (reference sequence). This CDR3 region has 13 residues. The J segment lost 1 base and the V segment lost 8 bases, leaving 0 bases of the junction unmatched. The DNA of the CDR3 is TGTGCCAGCGGGACTAGCGGCACAGATACGCAGTATTTT. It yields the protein CASGTSGTDTQYF.

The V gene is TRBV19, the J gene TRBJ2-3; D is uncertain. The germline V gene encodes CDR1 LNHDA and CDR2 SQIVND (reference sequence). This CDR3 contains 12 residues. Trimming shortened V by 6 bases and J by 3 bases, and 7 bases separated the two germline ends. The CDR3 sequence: CASRVGTDTQYF. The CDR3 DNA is TGTGCCAGTAGAGTGGGAACAGATACGCAGTATTTT.

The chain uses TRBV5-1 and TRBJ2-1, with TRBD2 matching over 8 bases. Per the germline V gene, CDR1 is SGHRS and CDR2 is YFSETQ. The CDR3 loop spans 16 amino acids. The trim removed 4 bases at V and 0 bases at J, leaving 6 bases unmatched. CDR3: CASSPLAGHSYNEQFF. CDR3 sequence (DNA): TGCGCCAGCAGCCCATTAGCGGGACACTCCTACAATGAGCAGTTCTTC. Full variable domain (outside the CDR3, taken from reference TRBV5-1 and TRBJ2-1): KAGVTQTPRYLIKTRGQQVTLSCSPISGHRSVSWYQQTPGQGLQFLFEYFSETQRNKGNFPGRFSGRQFSNSRSEMNVSTLELGDSALYLCASSPLAGHSYNEQFFGPGTRLTVL.

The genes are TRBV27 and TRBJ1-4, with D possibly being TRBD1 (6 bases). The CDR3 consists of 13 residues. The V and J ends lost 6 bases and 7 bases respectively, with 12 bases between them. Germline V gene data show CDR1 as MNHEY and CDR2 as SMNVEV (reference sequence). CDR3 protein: CASRVGGGEKLFF. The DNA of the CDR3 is TGTGCCAGCAGAGTCGGAGGGGGTGAAAAACTGTTTTTT.